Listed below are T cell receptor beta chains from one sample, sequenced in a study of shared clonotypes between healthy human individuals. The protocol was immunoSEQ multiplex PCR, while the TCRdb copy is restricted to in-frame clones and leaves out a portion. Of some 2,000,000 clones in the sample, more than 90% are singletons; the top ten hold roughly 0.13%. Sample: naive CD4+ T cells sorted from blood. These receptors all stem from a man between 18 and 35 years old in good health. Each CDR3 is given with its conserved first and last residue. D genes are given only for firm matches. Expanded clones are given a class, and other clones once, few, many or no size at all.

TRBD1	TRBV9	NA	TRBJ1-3	CASSVGGTGFGNTIYF	TGTGCCAGCAGCGTAGGAGGGACAGGGTTTGGAAACACCATATATTTT
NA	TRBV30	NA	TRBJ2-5	CAWSTPGKQETQYF	TGTGCCTGGAGTACCCCAGGGAAACAAGAGACCCAGTACTTC
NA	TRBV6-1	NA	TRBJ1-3	CASWPGVSGNTIYF	TGTGCCAGCTGGCCCGGGGTGTCTGGAAACACCATATATTTT
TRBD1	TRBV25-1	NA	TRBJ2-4	CASSTVVQGAKNIQYF	TGTGCCAGCAGTACCGTTGTACAGGGGGCCAAAAACATTCAGTACTTC
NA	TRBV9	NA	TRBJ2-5	CASKGVEETQYF	TGTGCCAGCAAGGGAGTGGAAGAGACCCAGTACTTC
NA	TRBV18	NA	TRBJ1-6	CASSPSGYNSPLHF	TGTGCCAGCTCACCTTCCGGCTATAATTCACCCCTCCACTTT
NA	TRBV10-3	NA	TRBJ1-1	CAISPAGSSFAEAFF	TGTGCCATCAGCCCGGCAGGGTCTAGCTTCGCTGAAGCTTTCTTT
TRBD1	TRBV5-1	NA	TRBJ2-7	CASSLVVVLGQGREQYF	TGCGCCAGCAGCTTGGTTGTTGTTTTGGGACAGGGCCGGGAGCAGTACTTC
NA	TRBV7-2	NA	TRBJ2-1	CASSLSHRSSWSSYNEQFF	TGTGCCAGCAGCTTATCGCATCGTAGTAGCTGGAGCTCCTACAATGAGCAGTTCTTC
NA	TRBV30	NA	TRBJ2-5	CAWSGAEETQYF	TGTGCCTGGAGTGGGGCGGAAGAGACCCAGTACTTC
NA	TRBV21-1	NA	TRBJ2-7	CASSKVSPGPFTYEQYF	TGTGCCAGCAGCAAAGTCTCCCCAGGGCCTTTTACTTACGAGCAGTACTTC
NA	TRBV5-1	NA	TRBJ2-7	CASSFGTKGLTYEQYF	TGCGCCAGCAGTTTCGGCACTAAAGGACTGACCTACGAGCAGTACTTC
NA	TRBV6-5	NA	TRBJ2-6	CASSLQGSGANVLTF	TGTGCCAGCAGTTTACAGGGTTCTGGGGCCAACGTCCTGACTTTC
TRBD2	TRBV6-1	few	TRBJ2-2	CASSEASAGAGELFF	TGTGCCAGCAGTGAAGCCTCGGCGGGGGCCGGGGAGCTGTTTTTT
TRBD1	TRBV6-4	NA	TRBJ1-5	CASSGDRNQPQHF	TGTGCCAGCAGTGGGGACAGAAATCAGCCCCAGCATTTT
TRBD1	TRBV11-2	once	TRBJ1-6	CASSPWTGLNSPLHF	TGTGCCAGCAGCCCTTGGACAGGGCTTAATTCACCCCTCCACTTT
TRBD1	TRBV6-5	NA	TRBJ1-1	CASSSLTGYMNTEAFF	TGTGCCAGCAGTTCCCTGACAGGGTACATGAACACTGAAGCTTTCTTT
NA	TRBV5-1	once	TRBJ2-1	CASSLASQGYNEQFF	TGCGCCAGCAGCTTGGCCTCGCAGGGTTACAATGAGCAGTTCTTC
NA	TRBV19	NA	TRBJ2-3	CASSIYSRDTQYF	TGTGCCAGTAGTATTTATAGCAGGGATACGCAGTATTTT
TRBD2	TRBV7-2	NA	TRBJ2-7	CASSIAGGSYEQYF	TGTGCCAGCAGCATAGCGGGAGGGTCCTACGAGCAGTACTTC
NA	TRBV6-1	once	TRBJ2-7	CASSERTGLSYEQYF	TGTGCCAGCAGTGAAAGAACAGGGCTATCCTACGAGCAGTACTTC
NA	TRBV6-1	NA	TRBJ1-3	CAGGTQAGNTIYF	TGTGCCGGTGGGACGCAGGCAGGAAACACCATATATTTT
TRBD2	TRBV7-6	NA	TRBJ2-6	CASTPLGRASSGANVLTF	TGTGCCAGCACGCCCTTGGGGAGGGCGAGCTCTGGGGCCAACGTCCTGACTTTC
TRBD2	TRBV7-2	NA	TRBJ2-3	CASSFLAGATDTQYF	TGTGCCAGCAGCTTCTTGGCGGGAGCGACAGATACGCAGTATTTT
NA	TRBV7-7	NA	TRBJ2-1	CASSLDRGNEQFF	TGTGCTAGCAGCTTAGACCGCGGCAATGAGCAGTTCTTC
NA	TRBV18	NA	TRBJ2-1	CASSPPNRVYNEQFF	TGTGCCAGCTCACCACCAAACAGGGTCTACAATGAGCAGTTCTTC
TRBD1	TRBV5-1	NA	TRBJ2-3	CASSQGQGSTQYF	TGCGCCAGCAGCCAGGGACAGGGGTCTACGCAGTATTTT
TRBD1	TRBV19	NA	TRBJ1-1	CASSIMGQGTEAFF	TGTGCCAGTAGTATAATGGGACAGGGCACTGAAGCTTTCTTT
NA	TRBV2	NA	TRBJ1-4	CASSETPTNEKLFF	TGTGCCAGCAGTGAAACGCCAACTAATGAAAAACTGTTTTTT
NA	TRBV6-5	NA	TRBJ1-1	CAIRGNTEAFF	TGTGCCATCCGCGGGAACACTGAAGCTTTCTTT
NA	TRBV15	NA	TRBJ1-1	CATSRDHGGSTEAFF	TGTGCCACCAGCAGAGATCATGGGGGAAGTACTGAAGCTTTCTTT
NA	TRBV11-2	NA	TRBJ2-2	CASSLDRPGTGELFF	TGTGCCAGCAGCTTAGACAGACCGGGCACCGGGGAGCTGTTTTTT
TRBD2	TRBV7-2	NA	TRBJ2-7	CASSSSGGAAYEQYF	TGTGCCAGCAGCTCCTCGGGGGGGGCTGCCTACGAGCAGTACTTC
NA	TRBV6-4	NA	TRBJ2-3	CASSDEAGTDTQYF	TGTGCCAGCAGTGACGAAGCAGGCACAGATACGCAGTATTTT